This T cell receptor beta chain was sequenced in a study of T-cell memory formation after mild COVID-19. Study context: There were largely donor-specific TCR clusters.

TCRdb analysed the 5' RACE reads with MiXCR anew, one entry per CDR3 protein. The data hold about 270,000 distinct CDR3 sequences, with around 15% observed a single time. The CDR3 covers 14 residues. Germline CDR1 reads KGHSY; CDR2 reads FQNENV. Trimming took off 1 base at V and 3 bases at J, with 10 bases between the two ends. This clonotype has just a few counts. The target antigen is unknown. Study-wide results and limits: Second-wave clones that peaked on day 37 lacked confirmed SARS-CoV-2 specificity.

This receptor was taken from a man between 18 and 35 years old who had mild COVID-19 (a few samples of this study predate the infection). Cell type and time point are not known. The chain recombines TRBV16 with TRBJ2-7; maybe TRBD2 (6 bases). The sample comprised PBMCs or a T cell subset sorted from them (not recorded which). This CDR3 reads CASSQLSGDYEQYV. The CDR3 DNA reads as TGTGCCAGCAGCCAATTGTCGGGGGACTACGAGCAGTACGTC.